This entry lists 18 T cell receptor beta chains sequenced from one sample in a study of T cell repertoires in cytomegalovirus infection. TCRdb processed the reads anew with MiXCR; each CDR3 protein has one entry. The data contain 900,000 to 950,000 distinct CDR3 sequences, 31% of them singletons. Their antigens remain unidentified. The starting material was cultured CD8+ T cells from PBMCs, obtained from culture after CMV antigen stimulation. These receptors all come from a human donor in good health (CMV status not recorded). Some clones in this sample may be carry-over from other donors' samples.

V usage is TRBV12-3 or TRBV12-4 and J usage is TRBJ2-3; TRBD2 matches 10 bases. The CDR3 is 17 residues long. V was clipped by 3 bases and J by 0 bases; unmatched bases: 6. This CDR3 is CASSFTGLADSTDTQYF. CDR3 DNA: TGTGCCAGCAGTTTCACCGGACTAGCGGATAGCACAGATACGCAGTATTTT.

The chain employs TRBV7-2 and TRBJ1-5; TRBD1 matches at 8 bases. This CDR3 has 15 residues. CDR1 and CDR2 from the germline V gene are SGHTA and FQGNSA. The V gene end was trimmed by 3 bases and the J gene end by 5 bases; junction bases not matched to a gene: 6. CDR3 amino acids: CASSLTGVVDQPQHF. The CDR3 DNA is TGTGCCAGCAGCTTGACAGGGGTGGTTGATCAGCCCCAGCATTTT. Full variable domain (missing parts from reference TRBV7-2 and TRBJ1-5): GAGVSQSPSNKVTEKGKDVELRCDPISGHTALYWYRQSLGQGLEFLIYFQGNSAPDKSGLPSDRFSAERTGGSVSTLTIQRTQQEDSAVYLCASSLTGVVDQPQHFGDGTRLSIL.

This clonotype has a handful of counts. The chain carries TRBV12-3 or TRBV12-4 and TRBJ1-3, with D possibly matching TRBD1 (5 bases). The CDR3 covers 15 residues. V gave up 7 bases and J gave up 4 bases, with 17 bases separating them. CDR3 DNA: TGTGCCAGCACCCCCCGGGGACTTCTAGGAAACACCATATATTTT. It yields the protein CASTPRGLLGNTIYF.

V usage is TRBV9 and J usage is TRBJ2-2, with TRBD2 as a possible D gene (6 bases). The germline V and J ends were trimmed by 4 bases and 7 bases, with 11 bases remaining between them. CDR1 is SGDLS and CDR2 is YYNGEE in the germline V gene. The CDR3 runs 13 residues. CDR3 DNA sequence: TGTGCCAGCAGCCGAGCGGGCGGCGGGGAGCTGTTTTTT. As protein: CASSRAGGGELFF. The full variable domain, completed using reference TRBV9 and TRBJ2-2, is DSGVTQTPKHLITATGQRVTLRCSPRSGDLSVYWYQQSLDQGLQFLIQYYNGEERAKGNILERFSAQQFPDLHSELNLSSLELGDSALYFCASSRAGGGELFFGEGSRLTVL.

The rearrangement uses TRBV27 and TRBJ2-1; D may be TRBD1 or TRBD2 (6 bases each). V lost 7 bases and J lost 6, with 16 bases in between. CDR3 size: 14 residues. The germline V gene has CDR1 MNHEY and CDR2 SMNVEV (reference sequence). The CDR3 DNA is TGTGCCAGCACTTACGGGGGCCTGGGCAATGAGCAGTTCTTC. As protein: CASTYGGLGNEQFF.

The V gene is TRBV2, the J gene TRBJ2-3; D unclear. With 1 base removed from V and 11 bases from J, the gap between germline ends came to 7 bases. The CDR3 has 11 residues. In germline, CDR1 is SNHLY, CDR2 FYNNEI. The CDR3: CASSEELEQYF. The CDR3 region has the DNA TGTGCCAGCAGTGAAGAGCTGGAGCAGTATTTT.

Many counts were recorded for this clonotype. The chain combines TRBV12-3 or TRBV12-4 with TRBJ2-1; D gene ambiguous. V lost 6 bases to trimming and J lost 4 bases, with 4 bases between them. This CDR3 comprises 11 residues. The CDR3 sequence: CASRSYNEQFF. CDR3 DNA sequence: TGTGCCAGCAGATCATACAATGAGCAGTTCTTC.

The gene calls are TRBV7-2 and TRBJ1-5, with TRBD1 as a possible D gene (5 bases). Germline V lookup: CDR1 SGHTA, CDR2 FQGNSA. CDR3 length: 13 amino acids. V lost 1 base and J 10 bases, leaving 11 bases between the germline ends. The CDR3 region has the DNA TGTGCCAGCAGCTTAGACTATGGGGGACCCCAGCATTTT. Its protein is CASSLDYGGPQHF.

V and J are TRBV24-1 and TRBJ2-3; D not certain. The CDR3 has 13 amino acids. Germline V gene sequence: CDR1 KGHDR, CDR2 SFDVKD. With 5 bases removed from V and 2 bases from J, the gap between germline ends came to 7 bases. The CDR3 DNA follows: TGTGCCACCAGTGGAGGAGTCACAGATACGCAGTATTTT. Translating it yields CATSGGVTDTQYF.

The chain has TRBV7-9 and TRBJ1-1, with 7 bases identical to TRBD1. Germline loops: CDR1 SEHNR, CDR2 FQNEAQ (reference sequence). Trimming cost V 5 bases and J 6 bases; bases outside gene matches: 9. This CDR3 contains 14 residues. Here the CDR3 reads CASSVEPQGSEAFF. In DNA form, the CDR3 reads TGTGCCAGCAGCGTGGAACCACAGGGGTCTGAAGCTTTCTTT.

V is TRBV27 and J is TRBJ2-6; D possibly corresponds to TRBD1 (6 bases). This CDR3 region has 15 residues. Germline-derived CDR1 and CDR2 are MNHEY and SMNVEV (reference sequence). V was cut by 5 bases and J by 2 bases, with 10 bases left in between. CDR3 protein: CASSPGVTGANVLTF. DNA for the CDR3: TGTGCCAGCAGTCCAGGGGTCACTGGGGCCAACGTCCTGACTTTC.

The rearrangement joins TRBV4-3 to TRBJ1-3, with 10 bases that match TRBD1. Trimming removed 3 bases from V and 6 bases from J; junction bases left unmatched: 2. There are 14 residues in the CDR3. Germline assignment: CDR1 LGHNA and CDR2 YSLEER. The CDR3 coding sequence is TGCGCCAGCAGCCAGGGGACAGGGGAAAACACCATATATTTT. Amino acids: CASSQGTGENTIYF.

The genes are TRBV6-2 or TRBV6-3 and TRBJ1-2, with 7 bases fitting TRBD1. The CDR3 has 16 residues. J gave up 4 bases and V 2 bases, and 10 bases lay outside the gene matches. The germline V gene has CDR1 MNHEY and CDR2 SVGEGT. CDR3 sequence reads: CASSYTRDSLSYGYTF. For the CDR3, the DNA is TGTGCCAGCAGTTACACTCGGGACAGCCTAAGCTATGGCTACACCTTC.

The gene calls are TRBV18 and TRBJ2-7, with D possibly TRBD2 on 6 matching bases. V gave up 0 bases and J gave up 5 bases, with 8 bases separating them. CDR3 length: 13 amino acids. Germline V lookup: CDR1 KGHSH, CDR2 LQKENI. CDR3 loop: CASSPPGGHEQYF. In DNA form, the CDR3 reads TGTGCCAGCTCACCACCGGGGGGTCACGAGCAGTACTTC.

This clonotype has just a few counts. The CDR3 nucleotides are TGTGCCAGCAGGCTACTGGGACAGTCCCTCTCAGATACGCAGTATTTT. As protein: CASRLLGQSLSDTQYF. The J gene is TRBJ2-3, the V gene TRBV5-8; 7 bases are shared with TRBD1. The CDR3 is made up of 16 amino acids. Germline CDR1 and CDR2: SGHTS and YDEGEE. The V segment lost 5 bases and the J segment 4 bases; nucleotides outside the gene matches: 13.

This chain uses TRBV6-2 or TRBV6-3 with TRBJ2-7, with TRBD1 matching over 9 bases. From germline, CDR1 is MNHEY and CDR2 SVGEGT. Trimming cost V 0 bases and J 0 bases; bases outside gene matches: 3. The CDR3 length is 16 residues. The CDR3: CASSYSGDRVSYEQYV. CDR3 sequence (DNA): TGTGCCAGCAGTTACTCTGGGGACAGGGTCTCCTACGAGCAGTACGTC.

The CDR3 loop is CSVETDRGRNYGYTF. Here the CDR3 DNA reads TGCAGCGTTGAAACAGACAGGGGGAGGAACTATGGCTACACCTTC. The chain recombines TRBV29-1 with TRBJ1-2, with 9 bases lining up with TRBD1. The CDR3 has 15 residues. The J segment lost 2 bases and the V segment lost 2 bases, leaving 6 bases of the junction unmatched. Germline V gene lookup returns CDR1 SQVTM and CDR2 ANQGSEA.

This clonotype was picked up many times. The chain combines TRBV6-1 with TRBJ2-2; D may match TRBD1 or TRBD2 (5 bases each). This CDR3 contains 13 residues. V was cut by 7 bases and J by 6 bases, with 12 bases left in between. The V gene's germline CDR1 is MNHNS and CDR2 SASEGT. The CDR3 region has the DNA TGTGCCAGCAAATCCAGGGAGCCCGGGGAGCTGTTTTTT. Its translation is CASKSREPGELFF.